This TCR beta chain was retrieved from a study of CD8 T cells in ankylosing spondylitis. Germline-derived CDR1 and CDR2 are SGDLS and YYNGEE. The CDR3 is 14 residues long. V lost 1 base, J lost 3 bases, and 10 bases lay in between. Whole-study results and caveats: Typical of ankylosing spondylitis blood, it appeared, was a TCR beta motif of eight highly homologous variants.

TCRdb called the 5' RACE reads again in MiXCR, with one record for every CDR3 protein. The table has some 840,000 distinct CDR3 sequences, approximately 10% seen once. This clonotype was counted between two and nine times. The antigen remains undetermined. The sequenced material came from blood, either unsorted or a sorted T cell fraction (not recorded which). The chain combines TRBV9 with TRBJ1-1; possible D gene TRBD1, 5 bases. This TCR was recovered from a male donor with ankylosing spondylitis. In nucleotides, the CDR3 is TGTGCCAGCAGCGTAAAGGGGAAGGACACTGAAGCTTTCTTT. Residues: CASSVKGKDTEAFF.